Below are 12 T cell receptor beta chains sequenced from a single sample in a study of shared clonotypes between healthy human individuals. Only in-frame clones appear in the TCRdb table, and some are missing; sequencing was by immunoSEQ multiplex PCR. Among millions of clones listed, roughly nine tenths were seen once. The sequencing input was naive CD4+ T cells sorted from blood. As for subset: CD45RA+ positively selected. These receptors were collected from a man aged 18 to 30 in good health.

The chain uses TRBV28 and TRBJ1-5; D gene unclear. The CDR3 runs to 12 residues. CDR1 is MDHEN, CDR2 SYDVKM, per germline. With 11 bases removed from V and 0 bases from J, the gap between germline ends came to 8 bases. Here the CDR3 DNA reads TGTGCCGCCAGAGTTAGCAATCAGCCCCAGCATTTT. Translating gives CAARVSNQPQHF.

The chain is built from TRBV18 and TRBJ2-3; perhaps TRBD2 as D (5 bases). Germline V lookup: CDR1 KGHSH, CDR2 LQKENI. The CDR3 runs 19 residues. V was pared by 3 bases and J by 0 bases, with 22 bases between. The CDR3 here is CASSPPSRRKYLSTDTQYF. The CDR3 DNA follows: TGTGCCAGCTCACCGCCAAGCAGGAGGAAGTACCTGAGCACAGATACGCAGTATTTT. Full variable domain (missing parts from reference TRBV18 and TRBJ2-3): NAGVMQNPRHLVRRRGQEARLRCSPMKGHSHVYWYRQLPEEGLKFMVYLQKENIIDESGMPKERFSAEFPKEGPSILRIQQVVRGDSAAYFCASSPPSRRKYLSTDTQYFGPGTRLTVL.

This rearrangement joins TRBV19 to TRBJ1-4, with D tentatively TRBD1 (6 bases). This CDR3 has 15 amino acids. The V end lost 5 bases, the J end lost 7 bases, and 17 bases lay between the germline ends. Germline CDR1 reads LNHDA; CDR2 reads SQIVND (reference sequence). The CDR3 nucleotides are TGTGCCAGTAGTCAAACTACAGGGATCGGTGAAAAACTGTTTTTT. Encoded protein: CASSQTTGIGEKLFF.

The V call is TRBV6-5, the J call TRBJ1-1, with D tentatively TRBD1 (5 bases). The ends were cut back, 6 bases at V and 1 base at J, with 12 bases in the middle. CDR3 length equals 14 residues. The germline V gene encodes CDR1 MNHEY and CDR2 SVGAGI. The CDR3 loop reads CASRPGGGNTEAFF. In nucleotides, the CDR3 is TGTGCCAGCAGGCCTGGGGGGGGGAACACTGAAGCTTTCTTT.

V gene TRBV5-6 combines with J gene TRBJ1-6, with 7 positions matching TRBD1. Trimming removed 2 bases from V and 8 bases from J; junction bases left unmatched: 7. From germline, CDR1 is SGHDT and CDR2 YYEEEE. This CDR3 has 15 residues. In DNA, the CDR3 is TGTGCCAGCAGCTTCCAAGGGGGCCGAGATTCACCCCTCCACTTT. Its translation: CASSFQGGRDSPLHF.

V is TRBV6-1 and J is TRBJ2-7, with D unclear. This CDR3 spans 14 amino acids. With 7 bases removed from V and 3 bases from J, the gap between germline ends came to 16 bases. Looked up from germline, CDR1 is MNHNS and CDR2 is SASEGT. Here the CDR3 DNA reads TGTGCCAGCACTCTTGCAGGAGACAACTACGAGCAGTACTTC. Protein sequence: CASTLAGDNYEQYF.

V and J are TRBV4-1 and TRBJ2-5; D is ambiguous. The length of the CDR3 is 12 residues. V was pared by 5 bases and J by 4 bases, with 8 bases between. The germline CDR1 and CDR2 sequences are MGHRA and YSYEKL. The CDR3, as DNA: TGCGCCAGCAGCGGCCCGGGAGAGACCCAGTACTTC. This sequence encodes CASSGPGETQYF.

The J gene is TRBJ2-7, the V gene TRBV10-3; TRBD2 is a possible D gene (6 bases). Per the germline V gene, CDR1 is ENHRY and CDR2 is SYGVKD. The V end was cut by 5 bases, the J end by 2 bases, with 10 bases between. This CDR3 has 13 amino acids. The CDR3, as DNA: TGTGCCATCAGTCCTCCGGGGGCCTACGAGCAGTACTTC. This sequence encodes CAISPPGAYEQYF.

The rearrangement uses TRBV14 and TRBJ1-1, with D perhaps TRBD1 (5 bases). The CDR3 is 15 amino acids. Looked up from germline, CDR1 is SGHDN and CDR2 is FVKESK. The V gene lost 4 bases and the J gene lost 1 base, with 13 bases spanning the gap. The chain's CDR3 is CASSPQWGGNTEAFF. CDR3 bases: TGTGCCAGCAGCCCACAATGGGGCGGGAACACTGAAGCTTTCTTT.

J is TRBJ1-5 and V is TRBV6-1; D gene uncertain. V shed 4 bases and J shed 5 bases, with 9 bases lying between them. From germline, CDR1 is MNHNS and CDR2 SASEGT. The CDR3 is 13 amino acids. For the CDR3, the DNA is TGTGCCAGCAGTGGATCATTCGATCAGCCCCAGCATTTT. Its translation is CASSGSFDQPQHF.

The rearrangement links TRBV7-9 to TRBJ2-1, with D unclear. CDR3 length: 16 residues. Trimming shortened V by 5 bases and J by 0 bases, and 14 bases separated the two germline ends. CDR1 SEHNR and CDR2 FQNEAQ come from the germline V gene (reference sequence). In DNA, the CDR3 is TGTGCCAGCAGCCCCTTTCTCGCGAGCTCCTACAATGAGCAGTTCTTC. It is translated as CASSPFLASSYNEQFF.

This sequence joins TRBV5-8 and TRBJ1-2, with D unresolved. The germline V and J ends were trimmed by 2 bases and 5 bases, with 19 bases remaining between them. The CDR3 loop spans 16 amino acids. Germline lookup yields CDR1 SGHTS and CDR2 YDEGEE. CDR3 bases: TGTGCCAGCAGCTTAATGGCCTCGGGAACCAAATATGGCTACACCTTC. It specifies CASSLMASGTKYGYTF.